A single sample gave rise to the 10 T cell receptor beta chains below, sequenced in a study of blood T cell repertoires in COVID-19. Sequenced by immunoSEQ multiplex PCR; TCRdb stores in-frame clones only, minus some. The data contain approximately 150,000 clones, roughly 89% of them singletons. Sequences were obtained from peripheral blood. The receptors shown here come from a human donor in a cohort sampled during active COVID-19.

The chain links TRBV10-3 to TRBJ2-7; 11 bases fit TRBD2. In germline, CDR1 is ENHRY, CDR2 SYGVKD. CDR3 length: 13 residues. Trimming removed 7 bases from V and 4 bases from J; junction bases left unmatched: 3. The CDR3 DNA reads as TGTGCCATCAAGGGGACTAGCGGATACGAGCAGTACTTC. This codes for CAIKGTSGYEQYF.

The V and J genes are TRBV7-9 and TRBJ2-7; 10 nucleotides match TRBD2. CDR1 is SEHNR and CDR2 is FQNEAQ in the germline V gene (reference sequence). The J segment lost 4 bases and the V segment lost 1 base, leaving 7 bases of the junction unmatched. CDR3 length: 16 amino acids. This CDR3 is CASSLVFGTSAYEQYF. CDR3 coding DNA: TGTGCCAGCAGCTTAGTTTTCGGGACTAGCGCATACGAGCAGTACTTC.

This clone has only one observation. The chain joins TRBV11-3 to TRBJ2-5, with 10 bases lining up with TRBD1. Trimming took 2 bases from V and 5 from J; bases not matched to a gene: 5. CDR3 length: 15 amino acids. CDR1 is SGHNT and CDR2 is YENEEA in the germline V gene. This CDR3 reads CASSLRQGAQETQYF. The CDR3 DNA reads as TGTGCCAGCAGCTTAAGACAGGGGGCTCAGGAGACCCAGTACTTC.

The CDR3 DNA reads as TGTGCCAGCTGGGTCAGCGGGTCCCAGCATTTT. It specifies CASWVSGSQHF. J is TRBJ1-5 and V is TRBV6-5, with D uncertain. The V gene's germline CDR1 is MNHEY and CDR2 SVGAGI. V dropped 8 bases and J dropped 11 bases, with 13 bases sitting between them. This CDR3 is 11 amino acids long.

The chain is built from TRBV6-5 and TRBJ2-1, with 9 positions matching TRBD2. The CDR3 loop spans 15 amino acids. J was trimmed by 9 bases and V by 5 bases; bases with no gene match: 11. Per the germline V gene, CDR1 is MNHEY and CDR2 is SVGAGI. CDR3 region: CASSREGGRASEQFF. As DNA, the CDR3 is TGTGCCAGCAGTCGCGAGGGCGGGAGGGCCAGTGAGCAGTTCTTC.

The V gene is TRBV6-6, the J gene TRBJ1-2; weak D call: TRBD1 (5 bases). In germline, CDR1 is MNHNY, CDR2 SVGAGI (reference sequence). This CDR3 is built from 12 residues. Between the trimmed V and J ends, which lost 8 bases and 6 bases, there was a span of 13 bases. The CDR3 here is CASSGGGDGYTF. The CDR3 bases are TGTGCCAGCTCCGGCGGGGGGGATGGCTACACCTTC.

This clone has just a few counts. The chain uses TRBV25-1 and TRBJ1-6; no firm D call. Trimming pared 6 bases from V and 5 bases from J, leaving 14 bases between. CDR1 is MGHDK, CDR2 SYGVNS, per germline. The CDR3 loop spans 15 amino acids. CDR3 sequence reads: CASSPPREDNSPLHF. CDR3 nucleotide sequence: TGTGCCAGCAGCCCGCCCCGAGAAGATAATTCACCCCTCCACTTT.

The gene calls are TRBV10-3 and TRBJ2-4, with 8 positions matching TRBD1. The CDR3 runs to 13 residues. Germline assignment: CDR1 ENHRY and CDR2 SYGVKD. Germline trimming cut 5 bases from V and 8 bases from J; bases unmatched to any gene: 5. Here the CDR3 reads CAISRTGRDIQYF. The DNA for the CDR3 is TGTGCCATCAGTCGGACAGGGCGGGACATTCAGTACTTC.

The gene calls are TRBV28 and TRBJ2-7; D unresolved. Germline V gene data show CDR1 as MDHEN and CDR2 as SYDVKM. CDR3 length: 13 amino acids. V was pared by 8 bases and J by 2 bases, with 13 bases between. The DNA of the CDR3 is TGTGCCAGCTGCTTCGCTTTAGCCTACGAGCAGTACTTC. It encodes CASCFALAYEQYF.

The chain combines TRBV4-2 with TRBJ2-2; 10 bases are shared with TRBD1. The CDR3 is 16 amino acids. V lost 4 bases, J lost 6 bases, and 8 bases stayed unmatched. Germline loops: CDR1 LGHNA, CDR2 YNFKEQ. The CDR3 DNA reads TGTGCCAGCAGCCGCAACACCGGGACAGGGGCCGGGGAGCTGTTTTTT. Its protein product is CASSRNTGTGAGELFF.